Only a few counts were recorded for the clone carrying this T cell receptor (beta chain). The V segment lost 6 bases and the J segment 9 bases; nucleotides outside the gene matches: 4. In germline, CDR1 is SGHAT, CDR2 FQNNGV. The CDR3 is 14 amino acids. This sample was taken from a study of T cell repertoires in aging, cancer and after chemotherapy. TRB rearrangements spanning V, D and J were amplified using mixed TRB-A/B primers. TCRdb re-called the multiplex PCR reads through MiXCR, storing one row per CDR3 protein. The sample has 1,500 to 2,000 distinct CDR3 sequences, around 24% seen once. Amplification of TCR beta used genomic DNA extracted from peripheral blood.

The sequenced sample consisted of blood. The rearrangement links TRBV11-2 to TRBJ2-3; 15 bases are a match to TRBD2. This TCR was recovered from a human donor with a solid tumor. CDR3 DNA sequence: TGTGCCAGCAGTTGGACTAGCGGGAGGGTGACGCAGTATTTT. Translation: CASSWTSGRVTQYF.